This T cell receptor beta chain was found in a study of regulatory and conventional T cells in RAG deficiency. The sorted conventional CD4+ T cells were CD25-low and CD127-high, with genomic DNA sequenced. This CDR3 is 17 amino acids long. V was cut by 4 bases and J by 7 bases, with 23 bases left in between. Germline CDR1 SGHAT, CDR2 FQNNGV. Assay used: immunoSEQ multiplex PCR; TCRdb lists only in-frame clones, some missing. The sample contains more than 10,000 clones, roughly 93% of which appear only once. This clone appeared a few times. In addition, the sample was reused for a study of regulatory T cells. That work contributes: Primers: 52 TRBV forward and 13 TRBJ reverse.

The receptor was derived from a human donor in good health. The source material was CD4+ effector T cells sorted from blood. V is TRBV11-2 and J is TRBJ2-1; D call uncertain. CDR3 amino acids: CASSSVSWSWGRNEQFF. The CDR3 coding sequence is TGTGCCAGCAGCTCCGTGTCTTGGTCTTGGGGTCGGAATGAGCAGTTCTTC.